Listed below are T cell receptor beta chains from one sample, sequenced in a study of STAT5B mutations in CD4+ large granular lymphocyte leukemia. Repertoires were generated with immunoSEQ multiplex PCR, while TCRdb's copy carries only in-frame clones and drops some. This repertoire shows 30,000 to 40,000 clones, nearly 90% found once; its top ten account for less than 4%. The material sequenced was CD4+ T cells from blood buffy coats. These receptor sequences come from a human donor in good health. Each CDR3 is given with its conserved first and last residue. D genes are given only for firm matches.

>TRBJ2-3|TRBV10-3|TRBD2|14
TGTGCCATCAGTCTGACTAGCGAGGAAGATACGCAGTATTTT
CAISLTSEEDTQYF
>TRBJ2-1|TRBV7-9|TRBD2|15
TGTGCCAGCAGAGAAGTGGAACTAGCGGGAAGTGAGCAGTTCTTC
CASREVELAGSEQFF
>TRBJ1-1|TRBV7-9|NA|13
TGTGCCAGCAGCTTAGCAGGGAACACTGAAGCTTTCTTT
CASSLAGNTEAFF
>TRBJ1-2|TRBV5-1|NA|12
TGCGCCAGCAGCTTGGACGCGTCATCCTACACCTTC
CASSLDASSYTF
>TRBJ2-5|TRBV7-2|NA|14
TGTGCCAGCACGGGATCTGAACTACAAGAGACCCAGTACTTC
CASTGSELQETQYF
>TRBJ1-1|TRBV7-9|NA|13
TGTGCCAGCAGCCAACAGGGCGACACTGAAGCTTTCTTT
CASSQQGDTEAFF
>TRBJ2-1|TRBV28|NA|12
TGTGCCAGCAGTTTAAAGTGGGGTGAGCAGTTCTTC
CASSLKWGEQFF
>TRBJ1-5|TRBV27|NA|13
TGTGCCAGCAGTTTATCGAACGGACAGCCCCAGCATTTT
CASSLSNGQPQHF
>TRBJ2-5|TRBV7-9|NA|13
TGTGCCAGCAGCTTAGGACGGGGAGAGACCCAGTACTTC
CASSLGRGETQYF
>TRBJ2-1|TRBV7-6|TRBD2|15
TGTGCCAGCAGCCTAGCGGGAGGGCCCTACAATGAGCAGTTCTTC
CASSLAGGPYNEQFF
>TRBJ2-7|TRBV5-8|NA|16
TGTGCCAGCAGCCACAAACCGGGGCCCACACCCTACGAGCAGTACTTC
CASSHKPGPTPYEQYF
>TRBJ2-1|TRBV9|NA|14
TGTGCCAGCAGCGTAAGTGGGAGTGGCAATGAGCAGTTCTTC
CASSVSGSGNEQFF
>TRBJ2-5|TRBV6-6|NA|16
TGTGCCAGCACCGAATCGCGGGGACACAGGAGGGAGACCCAGTACTTC
CASTESRGHRRETQYF